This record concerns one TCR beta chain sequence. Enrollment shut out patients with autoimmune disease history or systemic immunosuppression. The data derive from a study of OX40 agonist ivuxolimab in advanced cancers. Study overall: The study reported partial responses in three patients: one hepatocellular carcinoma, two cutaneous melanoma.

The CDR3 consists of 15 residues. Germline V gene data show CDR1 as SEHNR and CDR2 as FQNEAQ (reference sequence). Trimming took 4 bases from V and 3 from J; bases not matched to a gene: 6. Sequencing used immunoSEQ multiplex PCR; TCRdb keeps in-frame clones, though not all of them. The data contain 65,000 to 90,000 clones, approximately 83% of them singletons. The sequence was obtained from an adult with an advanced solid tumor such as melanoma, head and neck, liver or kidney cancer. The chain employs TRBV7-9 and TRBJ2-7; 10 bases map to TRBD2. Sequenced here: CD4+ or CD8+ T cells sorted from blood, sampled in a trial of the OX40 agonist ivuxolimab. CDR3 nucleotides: TGTGCCAGCAGCTCGGCGGGACTAGCGTACTACGAGCAGTACTTC. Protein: CASSSAGLAYYEQYF.